Following are 2 T cell receptor beta chains from one sample sequenced in a study of graft-versus-host responses after intestinal transplantation. For these receptors, no antigen is known. Data came from immunoSEQ multiplex PCR; TCRdb stores just in-frame clones and leaves some out. The top ten clones hold roughly 0.97% of a sample with around 100,000 clones, less than 90% of them seen once. The specimen comprised unstimulated CD4+ T cells sorted from spleen or lymph node cells, sampled before transplant. The receptors were gathered from a human donor who was the organ donor for an intestinal transplant.

The rearrangement links TRBV19 to TRBJ1-5; D is ambiguous. CDR1 and CDR2 from the germline V gene are LNHDA and SQIVND (reference sequence). Trimming removed 5 bases from V and 9 bases from J, with 8 bases in between. The CDR3 runs 11 residues. The CDR3 loop reads CASSSVGPQHF. CDR3 nucleotide sequence: TGTGCCAGTAGTTCCGTGGGGCCCCAGCATTTT.

The chain carries TRBV9 and TRBJ1-1, with D hard to call. Germline V CDR1 and CDR2: SGDLS, YYNGEE. Trimming took 4 bases from V and 6 from J, leaving 16 bases between them. The CDR3 has 14 amino acids. The CDR3 bases are TGTGCCAGCAGCCCCTCGGGAAGCGGGGCTGAAGCTTTCTTT. It specifies CASSPSGSGAEAFF.